This T cell receptor (beta chain) was found in a study of T-cell memory formation after mild COVID-19. Researchers used 5'RACE with constant-segment primers to make TCR alpha and TCR beta cDNA libraries that carry sample barcodes and UMIs. TCRdb independently ran MiXCR on the 5' RACE reads; one entry per CDR3 protein. In the table there are 250,000 to 350,000 distinct CDR3 sequences, roughly a fifth of which are singletons. The CDR3 runs 15 residues. Trimming pared 3 bases from V and 1 base from J, leaving 7 bases between. Comment on this clonotype: What it binds is unknown.

Findings and limits, study-wide: Clones contracting day 15 to 85 were balanced CD4/CD8; later expanders leaned CD4+. Whether day 37 second-wave clones are SARS-CoV-2-specific was not confirmed. Prior to infection, memory already included some responding clones, suggesting cross-reactive memory joined.

Sequenced input: PBMCs or a T cell subset sorted from them (not recorded which). The chain joins TRBV12-3 or TRBV12-4 to TRBJ2-6; D tentatively reads TRBD1 or TRBD2 (5 bases each). This clonotype was sampled from a young man who had mild COVID-19 (a few samples of this study predate the infection). Cell type and time point are not known. The CDR3 protein is CASSFWGSGANVLTF. The CDR3 DNA follows: TGTGCCAGCAGTTTTTGGGGGTCTGGGGCCAACGTCCTGACTTTC.